Below are 4 T cell receptor beta chains sequenced from a single sample in a study of blood T cell repertoires in COVID-19. The assay was immunoSEQ multiplex PCR, and TCRdb's table has in-frame clones only and misses some. The repertoire has about 170,000 clones, roughly 84% of them found once; the top ten carry roughly 7%. The material sequenced was PBMCs or T cells enriched from blood (not recorded which). All receptors derive from a woman aged 50 to 60 who had recovered from COVID-19.

The V call is TRBV6-2 or TRBV6-3, the J call TRBJ2-7; 9 bases align to TRBD1. From germline, CDR1 is MNHEY and CDR2 SVGEGT. The CDR3 is 13 amino acids. The J segment lost 6 bases and the V segment lost 6 bases, leaving 6 bases of the junction unmatched. In nucleotides, the CDR3 is TGTGCCAGCAGCTGGGGACAGGGCTTCGAGCAGTACTTC. Translated: CASSWGQGFEQYF.

This clone was seen a few times. The genes are TRBV29-1 and TRBJ2-1; 10 bases map to TRBD1. This CDR3 region has 14 residues. Germline CDR1 reads SQVTM; CDR2 reads ANQGSEA. After removal of 6 bases from V and 8 bases from J, the junction contained 10 bases not matched to a gene. The CDR3 here is CSVEGGTGADEQFF. In DNA, the CDR3 is TGCAGCGTAGAGGGTGGGACAGGGGCCGATGAGCAGTTCTTC.

V and J are TRBV19 and TRBJ2-3, with TRBD2 matching 12 bases. CDR3 length: 15 residues. V was clipped by 5 bases and J by 3 bases; unmatched bases: 3. CDR1 and CDR2 (germline): LNHDA, SQIVND (reference sequence). The CDR3 DNA sequence: TGTGCCAGTAGTGGGCTAGCGGGAGGGACAGATACGCAGTATTTT. As protein: CASSGLAGGTDTQYF.

This rearrangement joins TRBV6-2 or TRBV6-3 to TRBJ1-1; D is perhaps TRBD1 (5 bases). The ends were cut back, 4 bases at V and 1 base at J, with 13 bases in the middle. The V gene's germline CDR1 is MNHEY and CDR2 SVGEGT. The CDR3 length is 15 residues. CDR3 nucleotides: TGTGCCAGCAGTTTTGGACAACCCCGGAACACTGAAGCTTTCTTT. It encodes CASSFGQPRNTEAFF.